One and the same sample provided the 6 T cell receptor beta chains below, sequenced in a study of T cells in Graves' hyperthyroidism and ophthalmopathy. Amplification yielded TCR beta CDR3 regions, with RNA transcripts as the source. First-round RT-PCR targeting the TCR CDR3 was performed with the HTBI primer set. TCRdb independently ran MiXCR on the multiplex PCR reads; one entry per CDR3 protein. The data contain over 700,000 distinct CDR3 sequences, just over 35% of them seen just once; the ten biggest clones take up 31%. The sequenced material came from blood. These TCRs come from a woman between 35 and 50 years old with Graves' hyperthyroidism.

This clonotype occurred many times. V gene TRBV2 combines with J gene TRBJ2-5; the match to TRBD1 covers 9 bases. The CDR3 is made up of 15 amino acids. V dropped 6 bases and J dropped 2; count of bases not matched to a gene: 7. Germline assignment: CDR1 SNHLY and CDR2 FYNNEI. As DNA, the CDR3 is TGTGCCAGCAGGGCGGACGGGACAGGGCAAGAGACCCAGTACTTC. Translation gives CASRADGTGQETQYF.

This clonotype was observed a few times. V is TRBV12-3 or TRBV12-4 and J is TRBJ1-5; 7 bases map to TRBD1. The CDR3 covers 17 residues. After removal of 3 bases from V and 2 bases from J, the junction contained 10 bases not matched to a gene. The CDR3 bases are TGTGCCAGCAGTTTGGAGGGGGCGTCCCTTCGCAATCAGCCCCAGCATTTT. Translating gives CASSLEGASLRNQPQHF.

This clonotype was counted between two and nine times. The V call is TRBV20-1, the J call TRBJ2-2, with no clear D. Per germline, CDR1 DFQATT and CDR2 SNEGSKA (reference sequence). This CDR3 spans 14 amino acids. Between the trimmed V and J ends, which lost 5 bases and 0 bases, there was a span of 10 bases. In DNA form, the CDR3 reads TGCAGTGCTTTGGGGAAAGCGAACACCGGGGAGCTGTTTTTT. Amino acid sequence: CSALGKANTGELFF.

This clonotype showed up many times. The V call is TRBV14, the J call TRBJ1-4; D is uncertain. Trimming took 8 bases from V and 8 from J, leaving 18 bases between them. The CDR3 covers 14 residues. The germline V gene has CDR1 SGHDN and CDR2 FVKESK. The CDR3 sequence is CASGLQNNYEKLFF. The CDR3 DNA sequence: TGTGCCAGCGGGTTACAAAACAACTACGAAAAACTGTTTTTT.

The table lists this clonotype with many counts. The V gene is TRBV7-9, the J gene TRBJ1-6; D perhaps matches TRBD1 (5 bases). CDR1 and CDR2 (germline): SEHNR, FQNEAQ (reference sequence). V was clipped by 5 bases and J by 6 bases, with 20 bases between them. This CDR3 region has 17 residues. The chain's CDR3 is CASSPDPGPVRNSPLHF. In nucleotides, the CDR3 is TGTGCCAGCAGCCCCGATCCGGGGCCAGTGCGTAATTCACCCCTCCACTTT.

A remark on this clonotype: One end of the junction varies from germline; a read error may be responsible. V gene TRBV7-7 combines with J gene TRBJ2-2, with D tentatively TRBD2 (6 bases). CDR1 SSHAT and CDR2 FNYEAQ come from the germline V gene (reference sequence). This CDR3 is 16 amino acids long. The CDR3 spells CASSPGLTGVTGELFF. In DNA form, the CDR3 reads TGTGCTAGCAGCCCGGGCCTAACGGGAGTCACCGGGGAGCTGTTTTTT.